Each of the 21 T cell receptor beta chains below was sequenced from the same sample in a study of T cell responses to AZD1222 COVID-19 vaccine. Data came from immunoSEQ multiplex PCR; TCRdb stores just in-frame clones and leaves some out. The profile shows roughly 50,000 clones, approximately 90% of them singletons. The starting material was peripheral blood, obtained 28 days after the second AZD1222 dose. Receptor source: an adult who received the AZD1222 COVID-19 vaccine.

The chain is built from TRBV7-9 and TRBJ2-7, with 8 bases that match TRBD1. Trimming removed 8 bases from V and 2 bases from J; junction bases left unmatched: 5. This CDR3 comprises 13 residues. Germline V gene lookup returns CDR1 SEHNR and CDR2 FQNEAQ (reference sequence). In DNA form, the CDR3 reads TGTGCCAGCCGTCGGGGACAGGCCTACGAGCAGTACTTC. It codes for CASRRGQAYEQYF.

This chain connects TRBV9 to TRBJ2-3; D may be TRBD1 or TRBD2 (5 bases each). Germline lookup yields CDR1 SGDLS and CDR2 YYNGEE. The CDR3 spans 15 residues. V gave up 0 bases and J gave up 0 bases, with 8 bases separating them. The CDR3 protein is CASSVGGISTDTQYF. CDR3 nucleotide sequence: TGTGCCAGCAGCGTAGGGGGGATTAGCACAGATACGCAGTATTTT.

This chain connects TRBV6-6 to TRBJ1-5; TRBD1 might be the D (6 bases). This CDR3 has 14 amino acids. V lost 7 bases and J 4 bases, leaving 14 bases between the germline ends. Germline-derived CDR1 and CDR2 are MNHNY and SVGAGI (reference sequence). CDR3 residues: CASISGAQNQPQHF. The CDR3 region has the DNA TGTGCCAGCATCTCAGGGGCCCAAAATCAGCCCCAGCATTTT.

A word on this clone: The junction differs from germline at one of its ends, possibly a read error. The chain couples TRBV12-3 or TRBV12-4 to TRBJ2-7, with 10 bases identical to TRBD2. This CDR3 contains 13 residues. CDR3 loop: CASSPSGGLRTDF. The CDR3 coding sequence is TGTGCCAGCTCCCCTAGCGGGGGCCTACGTACGGACTTC.

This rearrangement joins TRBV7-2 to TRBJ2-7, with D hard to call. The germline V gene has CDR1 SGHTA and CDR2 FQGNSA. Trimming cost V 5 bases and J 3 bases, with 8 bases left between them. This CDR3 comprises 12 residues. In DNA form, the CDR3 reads TGTGCCAGCAGCGCCGACCGCTACGAGCAGTACTTC. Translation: CASSADRYEQYF.

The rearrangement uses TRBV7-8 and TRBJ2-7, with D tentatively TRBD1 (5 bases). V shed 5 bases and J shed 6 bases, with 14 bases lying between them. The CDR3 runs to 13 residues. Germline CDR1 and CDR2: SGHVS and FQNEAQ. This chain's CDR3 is CASSPEWGGEQYF. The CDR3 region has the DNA TGTGCCAGCAGCCCCGAATGGGGCGGCGAGCAGTACTTC.

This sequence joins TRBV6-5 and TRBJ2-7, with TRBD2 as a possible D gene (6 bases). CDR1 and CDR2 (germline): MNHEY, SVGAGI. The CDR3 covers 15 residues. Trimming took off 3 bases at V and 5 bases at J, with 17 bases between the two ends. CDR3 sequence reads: CASSYILAGIDEQYF. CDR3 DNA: TGTGCCAGCAGTTATATATTGGCGGGAATCGACGAGCAGTACTTC.

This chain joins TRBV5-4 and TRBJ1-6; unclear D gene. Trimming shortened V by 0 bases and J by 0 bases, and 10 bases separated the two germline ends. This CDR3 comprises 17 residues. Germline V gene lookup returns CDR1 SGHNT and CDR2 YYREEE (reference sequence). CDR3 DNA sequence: TGTGCCAGCAGCTTGGGCTCGACCATCTCCTATAATTCACCCCTCCACTTT. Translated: CASSLGSTISYNSPLHF.

CDR3 amino acids: CASSQDLRQNGEKLFF. The CDR3 DNA sequence: TGCGCCAGCAGCCAAGATTTGCGACAGAACGGTGAAAAACTGTTTTTT. This rearrangement joins TRBV4-3 to TRBJ1-4; TRBD1 might be the D (5 bases). This CDR3 has 16 amino acids. Trimming shortened V by 0 bases and J by 7 bases, and 15 bases separated the two germline ends. The germline V gene encodes CDR1 LGHNA and CDR2 YSLEER.

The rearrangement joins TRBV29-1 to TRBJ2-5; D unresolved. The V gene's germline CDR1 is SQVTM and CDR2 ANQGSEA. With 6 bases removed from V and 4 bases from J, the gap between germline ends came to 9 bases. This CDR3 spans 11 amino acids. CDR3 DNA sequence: TGCAGCGTCGCATTAAGAGAGACCCAGTACTTC. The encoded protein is CSVALRETQYF.

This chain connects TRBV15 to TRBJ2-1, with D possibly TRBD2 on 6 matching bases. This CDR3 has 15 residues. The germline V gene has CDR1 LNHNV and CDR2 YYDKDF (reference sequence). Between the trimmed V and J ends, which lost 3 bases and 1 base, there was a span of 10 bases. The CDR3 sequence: CATSSLAISYNEQFF. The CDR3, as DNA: TGTGCCACCAGCAGTCTAGCGATATCCTACAATGAGCAGTTCTTC.

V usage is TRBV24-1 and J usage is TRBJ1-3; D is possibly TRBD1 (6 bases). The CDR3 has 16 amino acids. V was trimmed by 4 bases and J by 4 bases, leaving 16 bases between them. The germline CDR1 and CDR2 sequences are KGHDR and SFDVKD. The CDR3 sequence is CATSDHRARKGNTIYF. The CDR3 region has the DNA TGTGCCACCAGTGACCACAGGGCCCGGAAAGGAAACACCATATATTTT.

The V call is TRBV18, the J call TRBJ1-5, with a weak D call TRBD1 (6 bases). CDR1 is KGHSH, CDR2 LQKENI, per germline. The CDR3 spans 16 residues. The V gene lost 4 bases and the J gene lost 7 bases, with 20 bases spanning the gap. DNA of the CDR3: TGTGCCAGCTCACTCGAGGAAGTCAGGGGAAGCCAGCCCCAGCATTTT. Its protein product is CASSLEEVRGSQPQHF.

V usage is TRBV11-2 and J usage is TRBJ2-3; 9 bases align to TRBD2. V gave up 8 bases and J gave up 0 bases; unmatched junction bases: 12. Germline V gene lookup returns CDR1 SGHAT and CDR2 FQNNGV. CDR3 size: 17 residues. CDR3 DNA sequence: TGTGCCAGCCGCAAGGGGCTAGCGGGGATTAGCACAGATACGCAGTATTTT. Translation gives CASRKGLAGISTDTQYF. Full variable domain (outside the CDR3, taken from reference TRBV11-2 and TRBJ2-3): EAGVAQSPRYKIIEKRQSVAFWCNPISGHATLYWYQQILGQGPKLLIQFQNNGVVDDSQLPKDRFSAERLKGVDSTLKIQPAKLEDSAVYLCASRKGLAGISTDTQYFGPGTRLTVL.

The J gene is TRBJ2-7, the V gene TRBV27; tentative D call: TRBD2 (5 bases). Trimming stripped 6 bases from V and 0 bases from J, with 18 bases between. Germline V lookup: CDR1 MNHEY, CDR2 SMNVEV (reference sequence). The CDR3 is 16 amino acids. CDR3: CASSSERASSSYEQYF. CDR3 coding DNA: TGTGCCAGCAGCAGCGAGAGGGCGTCGAGCTCCTACGAGCAGTACTTC.

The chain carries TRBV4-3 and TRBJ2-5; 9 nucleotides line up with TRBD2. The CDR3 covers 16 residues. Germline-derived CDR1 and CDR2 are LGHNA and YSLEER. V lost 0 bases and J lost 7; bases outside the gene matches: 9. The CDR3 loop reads CASSQDFGGRAVTQYF. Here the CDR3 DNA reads TGCGCCAGCAGCCAAGATTTCGGCGGGAGGGCCGTGACCCAGTACTTC.

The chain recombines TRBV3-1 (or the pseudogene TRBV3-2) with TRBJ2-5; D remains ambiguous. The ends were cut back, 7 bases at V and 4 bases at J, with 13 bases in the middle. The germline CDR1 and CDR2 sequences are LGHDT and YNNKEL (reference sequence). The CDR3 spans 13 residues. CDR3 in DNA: TGTGCCAGCAAAAACTCAGCGCGAGAGACCCAGTACTTC. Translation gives CASKNSARETQYF.

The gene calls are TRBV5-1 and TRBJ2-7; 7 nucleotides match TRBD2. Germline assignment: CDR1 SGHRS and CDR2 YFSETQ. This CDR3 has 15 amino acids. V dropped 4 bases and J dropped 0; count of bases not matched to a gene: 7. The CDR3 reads CASSGTGEGSYEQYF. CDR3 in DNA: TGCGCCAGCAGCGGTACGGGGGAGGGCTCCTACGAGCAGTACTTC.

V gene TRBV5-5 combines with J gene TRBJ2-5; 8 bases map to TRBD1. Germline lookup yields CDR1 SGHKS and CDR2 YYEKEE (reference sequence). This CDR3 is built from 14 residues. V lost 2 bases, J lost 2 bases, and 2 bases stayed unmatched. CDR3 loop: CASSFRQGQETQYF. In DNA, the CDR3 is TGTGCCAGCAGCTTCCGACAGGGGCAAGAGACCCAGTACTTC.

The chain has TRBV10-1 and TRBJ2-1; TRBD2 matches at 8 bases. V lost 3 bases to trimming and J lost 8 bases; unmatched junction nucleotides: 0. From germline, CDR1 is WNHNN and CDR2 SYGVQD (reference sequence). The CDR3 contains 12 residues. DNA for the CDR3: TGCGCCAGCAGTGACGGGGGGGATGAGCAGTTCTTC. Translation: CASSDGGDEQFF.

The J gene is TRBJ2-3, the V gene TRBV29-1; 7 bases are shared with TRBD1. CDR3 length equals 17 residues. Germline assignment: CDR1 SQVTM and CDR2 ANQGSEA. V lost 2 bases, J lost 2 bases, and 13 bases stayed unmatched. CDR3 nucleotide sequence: TGCAGCGTTGAACGACAGGGTTTGGGCGGTAACACAGATACGCAGTATTTT. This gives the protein CSVERQGLGGNTDTQYF.